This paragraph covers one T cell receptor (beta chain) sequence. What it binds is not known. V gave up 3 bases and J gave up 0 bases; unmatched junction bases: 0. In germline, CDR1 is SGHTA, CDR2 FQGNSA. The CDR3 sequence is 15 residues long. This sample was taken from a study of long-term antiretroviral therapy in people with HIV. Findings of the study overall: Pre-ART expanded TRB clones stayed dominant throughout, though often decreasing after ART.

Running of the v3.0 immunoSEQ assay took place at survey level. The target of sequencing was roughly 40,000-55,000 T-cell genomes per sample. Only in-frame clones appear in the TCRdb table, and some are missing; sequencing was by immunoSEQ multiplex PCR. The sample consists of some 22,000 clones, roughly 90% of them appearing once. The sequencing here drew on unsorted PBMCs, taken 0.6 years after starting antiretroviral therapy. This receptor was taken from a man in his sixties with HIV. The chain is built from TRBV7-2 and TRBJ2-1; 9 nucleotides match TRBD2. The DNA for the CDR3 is TGTGCCAGCAGCTTTAGCGGGAGCTCCTACAATGAGCAGTTCTTC. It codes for CASSFSGSSYNEQFF.